The table lists the clone carrying this T cell receptor beta chain with a few counts. Its antigen is still unknown. Looked up from germline, CDR1 is LGHNA and CDR2 is YNFKEQ. This CDR3 has 12 residues. V dropped 1 base and J dropped 10 bases, with 7 bases sitting between them. The data were obtained in a study of beta chain features in type 1 diabetes. Findings of the study overall: Shorter templates may be favored by PCR, equally so in patients and controls. The influence of HLA type on TCRB rearrangement stayed undetermined. cDNA sequencing could over-represent cells with high TCR expression. Type 1 diabetes patients had TCRB CDR3s that were shorter (moderately but significantly so) in all four CD4+ subsets.

Reverse transcribing all isolated RNA meant expressed TCRB transcripts were sequenced. Generated by immunoSEQ multiplex PCR, the TCRdb table keeps only in-frame clones and is missing some. The table includes under 450,000 clones, more than 11% detected once. The source material was naive CD4+ T cells from blood. The chain couples TRBV4-2 to TRBJ1-4; no clear D gene. The receptor was isolated from a man under 40 in good health. The CDR3 DNA is TGTGCCAGCAGCCAAGTTGGAGGAAAACTGTTTTTT. It translates to CASSQVGGKLFF.